These 20 T cell receptor gamma chains came from one sample sequenced in a study of human gamma delta and Vdelta1 T cells. TCRdb re-identified clones in the PCR reads via CATT. This table holds several thousand gamma-chain clones, less than 55% found once. These TCRs are of unknown antigen specificity. The sequenced sample was Vdelta1 gamma-delta T cells from blood grown in culture (DOT cells). The receptors derive from a human donor in good health.

This clone was detected only a few times. The chain couples TRGV8 to TRGJ1 or TRGJ2. The CDR3 covers 12 residues. Germline V gene sequence: CDR1 VENAVY, CDR2 YDSYNSRV. The J segment lost 4 bases and the V segment lost 5 bases, leaving 5 bases of the junction unmatched. The CDR3 region is CATWGHYYKKLF. CDR3 DNA sequence: TGTGCCACCTGGGGCCACTATTATAAGAAACTCTTT.

V is TRGV9 and J is TRGJ1 or TRGJ2. The CDR3 has 17 amino acids. Germline CDR1 and CDR2: GITISATS and ISYDGTV (reference sequence). V was pared by 2 bases and J by 7 bases, with 20 bases of the junction left unmatched. CDR3: CALWEALCHSQGYKKLF. CDR3 nucleotide sequence: TGTGCCTTGTGGGAGGCCCTATGCCATTCCCAGGGATATAAGAAACTCTTT.

The chain combines TRGV2 with TRGJP1. The germline gives CDR1 EGSNGY, CDR2 YDSYNSKV. The CDR3 has 13 residues. With V trimmed by 6 bases and J by 0 bases, 1 base remained unmatched. The DNA of the CDR3 is TGTGCCACCTGGAATACCACTGGTTGGTTCAAGATATTT. Protein: CATWNTTGWFKIF.

For this clone: One base away lies a much larger clone, so this may be a sequencing read error. The chain couples TRGV8 to TRGJP2. The CDR3 contains 13 residues. The V gene's germline CDR1 is VENAVY and CDR2 YDSYNSRV. This CDR3 reads CATWYSSDWIKTF. The CDR3 region has the DNA TGTGCCACCTGGTATAGTAGTGATTGGATCAAGACGTTT.

This chain links TRGV10 with TRGJ1 or TRGJ2. TRGV10 is annotated as an ORF whose role is uncertain. The trim removed 8 bases at V and 0 bases at J, leaving 8 bases unmatched. The CDR3 totals 14 residues. In DNA form, the CDR3 reads TGTGCTGCGTGGGATGGGTTGAATTATTATAAGAAACTCTTT. Translated: CAAWDGLNYYKKLF.

This clone turned up a few times. The chain couples TRGV8 to TRGJ1 or TRGJ2. Germline values: CDR1 VENAVY, CDR2 YDSYNSRV. This CDR3 region has 14 residues. The trim removed 5 bases at V and 1 base at J, leaving 8 bases unmatched. The CDR3 DNA follows: TGTGCCACCTGGGCGACGGTTAATTATTATAAGAAACTCTTT. This translates into CATWATVNYYKKLF.

The V gene is TRGV4, the J gene TRGJ1 or TRGJ2. Trimming at V came to 4 bases and at J to 5 bases, leaving 14 bases not matched to a gene. Germline-derived CDR1 and CDR2 are EGSTGY and YDSYTSSV. CDR3 length: 15 residues. In nucleotides, the CDR3 is TGTGCCACCTGGGAAGATTATAGGGAGGATTATAAGAAACTCTTT. Its translation is CATWEDYREDYKKLF.

The genes are TRGV5 and TRGJP2. Germline CDR1 is VINAFY and CDR2 is YDVSNSKD. The CDR3 extends over 16 amino acids. V gave up 0 bases and J gave up 7 bases; unmatched junction bases: 11. The CDR3, as DNA: TGTGCCACCTGGGACAGGCACGTATGGGATGATTGGATCAAGACGTTT. Its translation is CATWDRHVWDDWIKTF.

The rearrangement links TRGV9 to TRGJ1 or TRGJ2. From germline, CDR1 is GITISATS and CDR2 ISYDGTV (reference sequence). Trimming removed 0 bases from V and 6 bases from J; junction bases left unmatched: 8. The CDR3 covers 14 residues. The CDR3 DNA sequence: TGTGCCTTGTGGGAGGTGCGGAATCCTTATAAGAAACTCTTT. Residues: CALWEVRNPYKKLF.

The chain is built from TRGV9 and TRGJ1 or TRGJ2. Germline V lookup: CDR1 GITISATS, CDR2 ISYDGTV (reference sequence). The CDR3 is made up of 13 amino acids. V shed 0 bases, J shed 6 bases, and the junction held 5 bases outside the gene matches. This CDR3 is CALWEVLGYKKLF. Written as DNA, the CDR3 is TGTGCCTTGTGGGAGGTGTTGGGTTATAAGAAACTCTTT.

The chain uses TRGV3 and TRGJ1 or TRGJ2. CDR3 length equals 11 residues. The germline V gene encodes CDR1 VTNTFY and CDR2 YDVSTARD (reference sequence). V was clipped by 10 bases and J by 2 bases; unmatched bases: 5. The CDR3 protein is CATFYYYKKLF. The CDR3 nucleotides read TGTGCCACATTCTATTATTATAAGAAACTCTTT.

The V gene is TRGV8, the J gene TRGJ1 or TRGJ2. The V segment lost 2 bases and the J segment 10 bases; nucleotides outside the gene matches: 5. This CDR3 comprises 11 residues. Germline V gene lookup returns CDR1 VENAVY and CDR2 YDSYNSRV. CDR3 coding DNA: TGTGCCACCTGGGATATATCAAAGAAACTCTTT. It yields the protein CATWDISKKLF.

This chain uses TRGV5 with TRGJ1 or TRGJ2. V lost 0 bases and J lost 12; bases outside the gene matches: 8. The CDR3 contains 12 residues. Germline CDR1 and CDR2: VINAFY and YDVSNSKD. This CDR3 is CATWDRLGRKLF. The CDR3 DNA reads as TGTGCCACCTGGGACAGGCTTGGTAGGAAACTCTTT.

The gene calls are TRGV9 and TRGJ1 or TRGJ2. With 0 bases clipped from V and 12 bases from J, the junction kept 14 bases outside the gene matches. Germline V gene data show CDR1 as GITISATS and CDR2 as ISYDGTV (reference sequence). The length of the CDR3 is 14 residues. CDR3: CALWEVQFSRRKLF. CDR3 DNA: TGTGCCTTGTGGGAGGTGCAGTTCTCGAGACGGAAACTCTTT.

This clone was found once. The chain recombines TRGV4 with TRGJ1 or TRGJ2. V lost 6 bases, J lost 6 bases, and 8 bases stayed unmatched. The germline gives CDR1 EGSTGY, CDR2 YDSYTSSV. The CDR3 runs to 12 residues. The CDR3 bases are TGTGCCACCTGGATGGGGGGTTATAAGAAACTCTTT. Amino acids: CATWMGGYKKLF.

This clone has more than one count but fewer than ten. The chain carries TRGV9 and TRGJ1 or TRGJ2. The CDR3 consists of 14 residues. The germline V gene has CDR1 GITISATS and CDR2 ISYDGTV (reference sequence). J gave up 7 bases and V 0 bases, and 9 bases lay outside the gene matches. This chain's CDR3 is CALWEVLGVYKKLF. DNA of the CDR3: TGTGCCTTGTGGGAGGTGCTCGGCGTCTATAAGAAACTCTTT.

As for this clone: The same CDR3 can be traced to other DNA sequences in this sample. The rearrangement joins TRGV3 to TRGJ1 or TRGJ2. Germline assignment: CDR1 VTNTFY and CDR2 YDVSTARD (reference sequence). The CDR3 length is 13 residues. V was clipped by 2 bases and J by 1 base; unmatched bases: 2. The CDR3 DNA reads TGTGCCACCTGGGACACCAATTATTATAAGAAACTCTTT. This sequence encodes CATWDTNYYKKLF.

Points on this clone: Other DNA sequences from this sample encode an identical CDR3 as well. The J gene is TRGJ1 or TRGJ2, the V gene TRGV8. The CDR3 is 13 amino acids. J lost 1 base, V lost 3 bases, and 3 bases had no gene match. The V gene's germline CDR1 is VENAVY and CDR2 YDSYNSRV. CDR3 nucleotides: TGTGCCACCTGGGATCTAAATTATTATAAGAAACTCTTT. This codes for CATWDLNYYKKLF.

The V gene is TRGV3, the J gene TRGJ1 or TRGJ2. The J segment lost 2 bases and the V segment lost 0 bases, leaving 4 bases of the junction unmatched. This CDR3 is 14 amino acids long. Per germline, CDR1 VTNTFY and CDR2 YDVSTARD (reference sequence). CDR3 sequence: CATWDRLDYYKKLF. CDR3 sequence (DNA): TGTGCCACCTGGGACAGGCTAGATTATTATAAGAAACTCTTT.

The chain has TRGV5 and TRGJ1 or TRGJ2. Germline CDR1 and CDR2: VINAFY and YDVSNSKD. This CDR3 contains 13 residues. V lost 3 bases, J lost 4 bases, and 6 bases stayed unmatched. The chain's CDR3 is CATWDGTYYKKLF. CDR3 nucleotides: TGTGCCACCTGGGACGGAACCTATTATAAGAAACTCTTT.